These T cell receptor beta chains were read from a single sample in a study of blood T cell repertoires in COVID-19. TCRdb's copy holds only in-frame clones and misses some; the assay was immunoSEQ multiplex PCR. The sample has around 140,000 clones, about 88% seen once. Sequencing used peripheral blood. Receptors originate from a human donor with COVID-19, enrolled during active disease. The donor label of this sample is uncertain. CDR3s include the opening cysteine and the closing phenylalanine or tryptophan. A D gene is named only where the DNA matches it firmly. The listing skips clone size in some rows; elsewhere it reads once, few, many or a size class.

D gene	clone size	V gene	J gene	CDR3 protein	CDR3 DNA
.	few	TRBV6-5	TRBJ1-1	CASSRGNTEAFF	TGTGCCAGCAGTCGGGGGAACACTGAAGCTTTCTTT
.	.	TRBV9	TRBJ2-1	CASSVGASSYNEQFF	TGTGCCAGCAGCGTAGGGGCGAGCTCCTACAATGAGCAGTTCTTC
TRBD1	.	TRBV18	TRBJ2-7	CASAPGQNSYEQYF	TGTGCCAGCGCCCCGGGACAGAACTCCTACGAGCAGTACTTC
.	.	TRBV5-4	TRBJ1-1	CASSLGPGLTEAFF	TGTGCCAGCAGCTTGGGTCCAGGTCTTACTGAAGCTTTCTTT
.	.	TRBV7-9	TRBJ1-6	CASSPEVAPLHF	TGTGCCAGCAGCCCCGAGGTTGCACCCCTCCACTTT
.	.	TRBV4-2	TRBJ2-2	CASSQEPDRNTGELFF	TGTGCCAGCAGCCAAGAGCCTGACAGGAACACCGGGGAGCTGTTTTTT
.	.	TRBV6-1	TRBJ1-5	CASSETGGASGQPQHF	TGTGCCAGCAGTGAAACGGGAGGGGCCAGTGGGCAGCCCCAGCATTTT
.	.	TRBV10-1	TRBJ1-5	CASSDRLNQPQHF	TGCGCCAGCAGCGACAGGCTCAATCAGCCCCAGCATTTT
.	once	TRBV19	TRBJ2-5	CATRTSIQETQYF	TGTGCCACTCGGACATCTATCCAAGAGACCCAGTACTTC
.	.	TRBV15	TRBJ1-1	CATSRAGQFEAFF	TGTGCCACCAGCAGAGCTGGACAATTTGAAGCTTTCTTT
.	once	TRBV18	TRBJ2-1	CASSPLFNEQFF	TGTGCCAGCTCACCCCTATTCAATGAGCAGTTCTTC
TRBD1	once	TRBV3-1/TRBV3-2	TRBJ2-7	CASSRSGTALYYEQYF	TGTGCCAGCAGCCGATCCGGGACAGCTCTATACTACGAGCAGTACTTC
.	.	TRBV12-5	TRBJ1-1	CASGLARYPAIGRTEAFF	TGTGCTAGTGGTTTGGCCCGATATCCAGCAATAGGGAGAACTGAAGCTTTCTTT